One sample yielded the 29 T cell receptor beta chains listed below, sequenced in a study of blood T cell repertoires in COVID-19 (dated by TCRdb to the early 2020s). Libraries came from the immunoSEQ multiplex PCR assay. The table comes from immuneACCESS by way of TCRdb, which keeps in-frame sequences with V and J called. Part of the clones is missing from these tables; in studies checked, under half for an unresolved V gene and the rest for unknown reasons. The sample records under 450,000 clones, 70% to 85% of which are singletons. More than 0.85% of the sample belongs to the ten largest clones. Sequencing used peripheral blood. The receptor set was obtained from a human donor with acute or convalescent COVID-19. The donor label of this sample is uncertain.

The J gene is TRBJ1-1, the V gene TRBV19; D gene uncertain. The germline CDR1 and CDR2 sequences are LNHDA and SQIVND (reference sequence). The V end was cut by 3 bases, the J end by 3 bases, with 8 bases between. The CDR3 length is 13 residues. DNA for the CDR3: TGTGCCAGTAGTATCGCTGGGCACACTGAAGCTTTCTTT. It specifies CASSIAGHTEAFF.

CDR3 residues: CASSRTDSGNTIYF. The CDR3 DNA sequence: TGTGCCAGCAGTCGGACAGACTCTGGAAACACCATATATTTT. The J gene is TRBJ1-3, the V gene TRBV6-5; D is possibly TRBD1 (6 bases). Germline CDR1 reads MNHEY; CDR2 reads SVGAGI. V was pared by 5 bases and J by 0 bases, with 8 bases between. CDR3 length: 14 residues.

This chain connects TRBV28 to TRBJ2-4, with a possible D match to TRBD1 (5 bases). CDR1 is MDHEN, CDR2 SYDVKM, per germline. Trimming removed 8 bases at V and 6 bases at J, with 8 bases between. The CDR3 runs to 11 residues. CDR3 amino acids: CASVQGNIQYF. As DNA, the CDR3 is TGTGCCAGCGTTCAGGGAAACATTCAGTACTTC. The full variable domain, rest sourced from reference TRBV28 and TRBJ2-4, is DVKVTQSSRYLVKRTGEKVFLECVQDMDHENMFWYRQDPGLGLRLIYFSYDVKMKEKGDIPEGYSVSREKKERFSLILESASTNQTSMYLCASVQGNIQYFGAGTRLSVL.

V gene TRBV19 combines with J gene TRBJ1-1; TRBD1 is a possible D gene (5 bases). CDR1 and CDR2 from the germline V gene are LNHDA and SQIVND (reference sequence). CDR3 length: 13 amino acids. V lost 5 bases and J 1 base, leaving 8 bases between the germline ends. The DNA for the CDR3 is TGTGCCAGTAGTGAAGACAGGAACACTGAAGCTTTCTTT. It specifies CASSEDRNTEAFF.

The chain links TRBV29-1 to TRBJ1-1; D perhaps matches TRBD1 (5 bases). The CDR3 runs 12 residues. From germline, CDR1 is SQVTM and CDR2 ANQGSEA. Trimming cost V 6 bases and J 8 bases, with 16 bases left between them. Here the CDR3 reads CSVRWDYGEAFF. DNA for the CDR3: TGCAGCGTCCGATGGGACTATGGGGAAGCTTTCTTT. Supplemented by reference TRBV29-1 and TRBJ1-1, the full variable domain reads SAVISQKPSRDICQRGTSLTIQCQVDSQVTMMFWYRQQPGQSLTLIATANQGSEATYESGFVIDKFPISRPNLTFSTLTVSNMSPEDSSIYLCSVRWDYGEAFFGQGTRLTVV.

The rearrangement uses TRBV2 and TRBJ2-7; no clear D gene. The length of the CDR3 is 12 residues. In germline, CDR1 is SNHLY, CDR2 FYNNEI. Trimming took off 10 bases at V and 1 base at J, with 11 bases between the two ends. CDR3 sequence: CATNSLSYEQYF. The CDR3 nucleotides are TGTGCCACCAATAGCCTTTCCTACGAGCAGTACTTC.

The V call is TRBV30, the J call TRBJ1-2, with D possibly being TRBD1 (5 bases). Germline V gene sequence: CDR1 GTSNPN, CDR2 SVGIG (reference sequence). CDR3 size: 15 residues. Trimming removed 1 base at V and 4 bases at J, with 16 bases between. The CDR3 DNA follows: TGTGCCTGGAGTGGAGAGTGGGGCAGATTCTATGGCTACACCTTC. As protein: CAWSGEWGRFYGYTF.

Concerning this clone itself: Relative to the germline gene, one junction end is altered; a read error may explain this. CDR3: CASSPPRVSHEQYF. The CDR3 DNA reads as TGTGCCAGCAGCCCCCCGCGAGTCTCCCACGAGCAGTACTTC. The V call is TRBV5-5, the J call TRBJ2-7; D unclear. The CDR3 covers 14 residues. Germline V CDR1 and CDR2: SGHKS, YYEKEE (reference sequence). The whole variable domain, remainder taken from reference TRBV5-5 and TRBJ2-7, is DAGVTQSPTHLIKTRGQQVTLRCSPISGHKSVSWYQQVLGQGPQFIFQYYEKEERGRGNFPDRFSARQFPNYSSELNVNALLLGDSALYLCASSPPRVSHEQYFGPGTRLTVT.

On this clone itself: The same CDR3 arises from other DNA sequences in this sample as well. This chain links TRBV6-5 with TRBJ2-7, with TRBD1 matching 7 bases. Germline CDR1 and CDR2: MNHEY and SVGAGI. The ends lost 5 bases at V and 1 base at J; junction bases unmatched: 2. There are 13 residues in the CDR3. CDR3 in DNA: TGTGCCAGCAGTCCAGGGGGATCCTACGAGCAGTACTTC. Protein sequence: CASSPGGSYEQYF.

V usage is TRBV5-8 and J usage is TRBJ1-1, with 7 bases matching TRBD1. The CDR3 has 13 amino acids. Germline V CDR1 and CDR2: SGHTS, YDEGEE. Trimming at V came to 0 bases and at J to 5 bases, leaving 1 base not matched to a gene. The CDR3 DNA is TGTGCCAGCAGCTTGGAACAGGGGACTGAAGCTTTCTTT. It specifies CASSLEQGTEAFF.

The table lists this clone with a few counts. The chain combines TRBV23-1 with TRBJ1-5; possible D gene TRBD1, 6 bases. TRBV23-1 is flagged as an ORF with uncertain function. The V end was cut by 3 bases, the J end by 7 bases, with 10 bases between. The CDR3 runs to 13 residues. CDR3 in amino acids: CASSQSTGQPQHF. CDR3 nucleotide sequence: TGCGCCAGCAGTCAGTCGACAGGCCAGCCCCAGCATTTT.

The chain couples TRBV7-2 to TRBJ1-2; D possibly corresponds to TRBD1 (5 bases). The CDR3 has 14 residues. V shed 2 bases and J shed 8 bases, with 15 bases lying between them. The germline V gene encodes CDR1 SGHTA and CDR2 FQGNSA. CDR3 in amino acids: CASSLLGTPGGYTF. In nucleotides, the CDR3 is TGTGCCAGCAGCTTATTGGGGACTCCAGGCGGCTACACCTTC.

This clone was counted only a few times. In DNA, the CDR3 is TGTGCCAGCAGTTTAAGGCAGGGTAACGACGAGCAGTACTTC. As protein: CASSLRQGNDEQYF. The chain couples TRBV28 to TRBJ2-7, with D perhaps matching TRBD1 (5 bases). This CDR3 is 14 amino acids long. V lost 2 bases to trimming and J lost 5 bases, with 13 bases between them. The V gene's germline CDR1 is MDHEN and CDR2 SYDVKM.

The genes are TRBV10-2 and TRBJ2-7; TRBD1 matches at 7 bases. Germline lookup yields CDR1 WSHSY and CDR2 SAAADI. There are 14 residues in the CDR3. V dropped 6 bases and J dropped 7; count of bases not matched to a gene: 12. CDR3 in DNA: TGCGCCAGCAGCGTGTCTAACAGGGGCGGAGAGCAGTACTTC. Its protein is CASSVSNRGGEQYF.

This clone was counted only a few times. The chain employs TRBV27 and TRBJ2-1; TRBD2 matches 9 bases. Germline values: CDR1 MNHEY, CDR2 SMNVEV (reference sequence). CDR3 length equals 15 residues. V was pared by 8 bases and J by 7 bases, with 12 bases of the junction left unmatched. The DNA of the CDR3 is TGTGCCAGCGCAACACCGGCTAGCGGGGTGAATGAGCAGTTCTTC. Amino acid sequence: CASATPASGVNEQFF.

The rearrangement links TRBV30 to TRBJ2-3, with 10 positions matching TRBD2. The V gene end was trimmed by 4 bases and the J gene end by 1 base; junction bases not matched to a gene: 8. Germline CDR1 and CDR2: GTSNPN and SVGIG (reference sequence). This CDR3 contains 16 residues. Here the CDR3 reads CAWKDILAGRTDTQYF. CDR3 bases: TGTGCCTGGAAAGACATACTAGCGGGGCGCACAGATACGCAGTATTTT.

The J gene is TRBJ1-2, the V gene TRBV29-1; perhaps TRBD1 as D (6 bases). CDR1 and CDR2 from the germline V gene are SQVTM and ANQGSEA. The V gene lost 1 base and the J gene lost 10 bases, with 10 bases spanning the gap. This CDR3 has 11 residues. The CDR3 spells CSVEAQGIYTF. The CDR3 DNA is TGCAGCGTTGAAGCTCAGGGGATCTACACCTTC.

The CDR3 loop reads CASRVQSGSPLHF. In DNA, the CDR3 is TGTGCCAGCCGGGTCCAGTCCGGTTCACCCCTCCACTTT. V gene TRBV2 combines with J gene TRBJ1-6, with D unclear. The germline V and J ends were trimmed by 8 bases and 9 bases, with 14 bases remaining between them. This CDR3 has 13 residues. Germline CDR1 reads SNHLY; CDR2 reads FYNNEI.

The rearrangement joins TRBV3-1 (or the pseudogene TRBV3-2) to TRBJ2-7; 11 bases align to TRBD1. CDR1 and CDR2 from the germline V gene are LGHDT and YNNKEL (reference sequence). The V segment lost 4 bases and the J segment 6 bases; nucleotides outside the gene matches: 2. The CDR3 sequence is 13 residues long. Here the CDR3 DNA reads TGTGCCAGCAGCCGGGACAGGGGGTTCGAGCAGTACTTC. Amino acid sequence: CASSRDRGFEQYF.

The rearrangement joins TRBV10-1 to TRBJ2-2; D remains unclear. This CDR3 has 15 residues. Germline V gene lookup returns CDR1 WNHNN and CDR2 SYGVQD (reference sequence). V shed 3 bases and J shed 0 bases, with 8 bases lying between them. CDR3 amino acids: CASSDGAANTGELFF. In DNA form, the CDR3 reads TGCGCCAGCAGTGACGGAGCTGCGAACACCGGGGAGCTGTTTTTT.

The CDR3 here is CASSLTTGINNEQFF. CDR3 nucleotides: TGTGCCAGCAGCTTAACGACAGGGATAAACAATGAGCAGTTCTTC. The V gene is TRBV11-2, the J gene TRBJ2-1; 7 bases are a match to TRBD1. V lost 2 bases and J lost 5; bases outside the gene matches: 6. The germline CDR1 and CDR2 sequences are SGHAT and FQNNGV. The CDR3 extends over 15 amino acids. The whole variable domain, remainder taken from reference TRBV11-2 and TRBJ2-1, is EAGVAQSPRYKIIEKRQSVAFWCNPISGHATLYWYQQILGQGPKLLIQFQNNGVVDDSQLPKDRFSAERLKGVDSTLKIQPAKLEDSAVYLCASSLTTGINNEQFFGPGTRLTVL.

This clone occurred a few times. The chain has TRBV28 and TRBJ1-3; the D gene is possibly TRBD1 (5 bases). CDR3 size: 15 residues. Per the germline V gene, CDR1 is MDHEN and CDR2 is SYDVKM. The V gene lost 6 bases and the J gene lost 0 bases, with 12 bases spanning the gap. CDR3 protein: CASSLTESSGNTIYF. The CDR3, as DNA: TGTGCCAGCAGCCTGACAGAGAGCTCTGGAAACACCATATATTTT.

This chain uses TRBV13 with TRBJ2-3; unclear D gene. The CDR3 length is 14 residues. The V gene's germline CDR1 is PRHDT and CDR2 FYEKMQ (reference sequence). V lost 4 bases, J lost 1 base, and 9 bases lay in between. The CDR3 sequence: CASSSRVRTDTQYF. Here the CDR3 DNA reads TGTGCCAGCAGCTCCCGAGTGCGCACAGATACGCAGTATTTT.

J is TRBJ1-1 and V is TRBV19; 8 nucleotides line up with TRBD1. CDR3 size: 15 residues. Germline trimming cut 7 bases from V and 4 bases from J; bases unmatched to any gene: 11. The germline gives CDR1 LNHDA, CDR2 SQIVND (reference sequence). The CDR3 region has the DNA TGTGCCAGTACTGGCGGACAGGGAAGGTTCACTGAAGCTTTCTTT. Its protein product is CASTGGQGRFTEAFF. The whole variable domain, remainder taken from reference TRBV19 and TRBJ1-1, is DGGITQSPKYLFRKEGQNVTLSCEQNLNHDAMYWYRQDPGQGLRLIYYSQIVNDFQKGDIAEGYSVSREKKESFPLTVTSAQKNPTAFYLCASTGGQGRFTEAFFGQGTRLTVV.

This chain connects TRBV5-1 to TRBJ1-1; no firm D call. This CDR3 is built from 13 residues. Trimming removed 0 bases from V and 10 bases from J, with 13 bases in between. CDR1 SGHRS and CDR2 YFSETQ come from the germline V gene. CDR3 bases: TGCGCCAGCAGCTTGGATGGGCCGGAGGTAGCTTTCTTT. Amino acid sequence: CASSLDGPEVAFF.

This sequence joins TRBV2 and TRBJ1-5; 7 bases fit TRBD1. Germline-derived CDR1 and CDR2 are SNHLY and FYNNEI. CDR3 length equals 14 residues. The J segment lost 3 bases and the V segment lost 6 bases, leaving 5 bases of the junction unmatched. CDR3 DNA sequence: TGTGCCAGCAGCCCCACAGGGGTCAATCAGCCCCAGCATTTT. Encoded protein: CASSPTGVNQPQHF.

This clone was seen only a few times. In nucleotides, the CDR3 is TGTGCCAGCAGCTCCCCGGGACAGGACCTCCGGGGACACGAGCAGTACTTC. Amino acids: CASSSPGQDLRGHEQYF. This chain uses TRBV5-5 with TRBJ2-7; 8 bases fit TRBD1. Looked up from germline, CDR1 is SGHKS and CDR2 is YYEKEE (reference sequence). This CDR3 has 17 residues. Trimming at V came to 3 bases and at J to 5 bases, leaving 16 bases not matched to a gene.

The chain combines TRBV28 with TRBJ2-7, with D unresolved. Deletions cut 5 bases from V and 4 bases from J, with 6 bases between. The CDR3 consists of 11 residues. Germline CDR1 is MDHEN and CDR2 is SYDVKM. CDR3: CASSHGYEQYF. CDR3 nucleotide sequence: TGTGCCAGCAGTCACGGGTACGAGCAGTACTTC.

In DNA, the CDR3 is TGTGCCATCAGTGGGGAGTGGGGTAGCAATCAGCCCCAGCATTTT. This translates into CAISGEWGSNQPQHF. This chain uses TRBV10-3 with TRBJ1-5; no definite D call. Germline-derived CDR1 and CDR2 are ENHRY and SYGVKD. The V end lost 4 bases, the J end lost 0 bases, and 10 bases lay between the germline ends. The CDR3 spans 15 residues.